This TCR beta chain was recorded in a study of cytomegalovirus exposure and HLA in healthy donors. PCR used 60 Vbeta primers and 13 Jbeta primers. Some clones are missing from TCRdb's copy, which holds only in-frame ones; the method was immunoSEQ multiplex PCR. The sample lists some 180,000 clones, 81% occurring once. Germline CDR1 and CDR2: LNHDA and SQIVND (reference sequence). V lost 6 bases, J lost 5 bases, and 19 bases lay in between. The CDR3 length is 16 residues. The TCR sequence derives from a man aged 35-49 years in good health and CMV-seropositive. The rearrangement joins TRBV19 to TRBJ2-2; TRBD1 is a possible D gene (6 bases). Input material: PBMCs. The DNA of the CDR3 is TGTGCCAGTAGCTTTACAGGGAGTTTTGGAACCGGGGAGCTGTTTTTT. Translated, it gives CASSFTGSFGTGELFF.